These T cell receptor beta chains were read from a single sample in a study of T-cell reconstitution after alpha-beta-depleted transplantation in children. In TCRdb, the PCR reads were re-called with MiXCR into one record per CDR3 protein. This table has about 610,000 distinct CDR3 sequences, more than 9% appearing once. Material: PBMCs from the stem cell graft donor, obtained from the stem cell graft. These receptors all stem from a human donor who donated a stem cell graft to a child with acute myeloid leukemia. The CDR3 runs from the conserved cysteine through the conserved F or W. A D gene is named only where the DNA matches it firmly. Some rows mark clone size as missing; the rest say once, few, many or name a class of expanded clone.

V gene	D gene	clone size	J gene	CDR3 protein	CDR3 DNA
TRBV7-9	NA	few	TRBJ1-1	CASSPKGTGNTEAFF	TGTGCCAGCAGCCCAAAAGGGACGGGGAACACTGAAGCTTTCTTT
TRBV29-1	NA	few	TRBJ2-1	CSVDQGRLGGPILRNEQFF	TGCAGCGTAGACCAGGGACGCCTCGGAGGGCCTATTCTGAGAAATGAGCAGTTCTTC
TRBV3-1	TRBD2	few	TRBJ2-1	CASRRGRVGNEQFF	TGTGCCAGCCGGCGCGGGAGGGTAGGCAATGAGCAGTTCTTC
TRBV5-1	TRBD1	NA	TRBJ1-2	CASSPGQGEPYGYTF	TGCGCCAGCAGCCCGGGACAGGGTGAACCGTATGGCTACACCTTC
TRBV28	TRBD2	many	TRBJ2-7	CASLRLAGDYEQYF	TGTGCCAGCCTTCGACTAGCGGGAGACTACGAGCAGTACTTC
TRBV28	NA	few	TRBJ1-1	CASDPLKGLENTEAFF	TGTGCCAGCGATCCTTTGAAGGGGCTGGAGAACACTGAAGCTTTCTTT
TRBV7-9	TRBD1	many	TRBJ1-2	CASTTDRVYGYTF	TGTGCCAGCACCACAGACAGGGTCTATGGCTACACCTTC
TRBV6-2/TRBV6-3	NA	many	TRBJ2-5	CASSTRIGETQYF	TGTGCCAGCAGTACTCGAATCGGCGAGACCCAGTACTTC
TRBV18	NA	NA	TRBJ1-1	CASSPGQGTTEAFF	TGTGCCAGCTCACCAGGGCAGGGCACAACTGAAGCTTTCTTT
TRBV30	NA	NA	TRBJ2-1	CAWSGGQIVNEQFF	TGTGCCTGGTCCGGAGGACAGATAGTAAATGAGCAGTTCTTC
TRBV12-3/TRBV12-4	TRBD2	few	TRBJ2-1	CASSLGSSGRAVNEQFF	TGTGCCAGCAGTTTAGGCTCTAGCGGGAGGGCCGTAAATGAGCAGTTCTTC
TRBV11-2	NA	few	TRBJ2-3	CASSGQRVRTDTQYF	TGTGCCAGCAGCGGCCAGCGGGTCCGCACAGATACGCAGTATTTT
TRBV18	NA	NA	TRBJ1-1	CASSPPPGQFQAFF	TGTGCCAGCTCACCCCCTCCGGGACAATTTCAAGCTTTCTTT
TRBV6-5	TRBD1	many	TRBJ2-1	CASSLAGTGDINEQFF	TGTGCCAGCAGTTTGGCCGGGACAGGGGACATAAATGAGCAGTTCTTC
TRBV7-9	TRBD2	NA	TRBJ2-1	CATTGTSGINEQFF	TGTGCCACTACCGGGACTAGCGGGATAAATGAGCAGTTCTTC
TRBV7-3	NA	NA	TRBJ2-1	CASSLGMSSYNEQFF	TGTGCCAGCAGCTTGGGCATGAGCTCCTACAATGAGCAGTTCTTC
TRBV4-2	TRBD1	NA	TRBJ1-5	CASSQEGGQGNQPQHF	TGTGCCAGCAGCCAAGAGGGGGGACAGGGAAATCAGCCCCAGCATTTT
TRBV20-1	TRBD2	NA	TRBJ2-5	CSASQSGSGETQYF	TGCAGTGCTTCCCAGAGCGGGAGTGGGGAGACCCAGTACTTC
TRBV7-8	NA	NA	TRBJ1-1	CASSLLRLGVNTEAFF	TGTGCCAGCAGCTTATTGCGTTTAGGGGTGAACACTGAAGCTTTCTTT
TRBV28	NA	few	TRBJ1-6	CASSTPVQGNNSPLHF	TGTGCCAGCAGCACACCCGTGCAGGGGAATAATTCACCCCTCCACTTT
TRBV14	TRBD2	few	TRBJ2-1	CASSQAGGITPREQFF	TGTGCCAGCAGCCAAGCGGGGGGGATTACTCCCCGAGAGCAGTTCTTC
TRBV30	TRBD1	NA	TRBJ1-5	CAWSPGTGGQPQHF	TGTGCCTGGAGTCCGGGGACAGGAGGTCAGCCCCAGCATTTT
TRBV5-1	NA	NA	TRBJ2-3	CASSFTGLALGDTQYF	TGCGCCAGCAGCTTTACGGGACTCGCGCTCGGAGATACGCAGTATTTT
TRBV6-2/TRBV6-3	NA	NA	TRBJ1-5	CASSRQYQPQHF	TGTGCCAGCAGTCGACAGTATCAGCCCCAGCATTTT
TRBV25-1	NA	many	TRBJ2-7	CASSEIDSSYEQYF	TGTGCCAGCAGTGAAATCGACAGCTCCTACGAGCAGTACTTC
TRBV28	TRBD1	many	TRBJ2-6	CASSPGQGLSGANVLTF	TGTGCCAGCAGCCCGGGACAGGGCTTGTCTGGGGCCAACGTCCTGACTTTC
TRBV27	NA	few	TRBJ2-7	CASSWVGVSGEQYF	TGTGCCAGCAGTTGGGTGGGGGTTTCGGGCGAGCAGTACTTC
TRBV4-3	TRBD1	NA	TRBJ1-5	CASSQEQGVGAQHF	TGCGCCAGCAGCCAAGAACAGGGGGTCGGGGCCCAGCATTTT